The 12 T cell receptor beta chains listed next were all sequenced from one sample in a study of T cell responses to AZD1222 COVID-19 vaccine. Produced via immunoSEQ multiplex PCR; TCRdb's table is partial and in-frame only. The repertoire holds around 29,000 clones, with roughly 92% as singletons. The sequences come from peripheral blood, collected on day 0 of AZD1222 vaccination. The receptors here all came from an adult in good health.

The rearrangement links TRBV6-5 to TRBJ1-1; D may be TRBD1 (5 bases). The germline CDR1 and CDR2 sequences are MNHEY and SVGAGI. V lost 6 bases and J lost 7, with 12 bases in between. CDR3 length: 12 residues. CDR3 residues: CASSAGGGEAFF. CDR3 nucleotide sequence: TGTGCCAGCAGCGCCGGGGGGGGTGAAGCTTTCTTT.

The chain joins TRBV5-8 to TRBJ2-1, with a possible D match to TRBD2 (5 bases). Germline V CDR1 and CDR2: SGHTS, YDEGEE. The germline V and J ends were trimmed by 6 bases and 9 bases, with 19 bases remaining between them. This CDR3 is built from 14 residues. CDR3 amino acids: CASNGVQPWSEQFF. For the CDR3, the DNA is TGTGCCAGCAACGGGGTCCAGCCCTGGAGTGAGCAGTTCTTC.

The V and J genes are TRBV5-1 and TRBJ1-1; 7 bases map to TRBD1. In germline, CDR1 is SGHRS, CDR2 YFSETQ. The CDR3 spans 14 residues. The J segment lost 4 bases and the V segment lost 0 bases, leaving 3 bases of the junction unmatched. CDR3 in amino acids: CASSLVAGGTEAFF. CDR3 bases: TGCGCCAGCAGCTTGGTCGCAGGGGGCACTGAAGCTTTCTTT.

The chain recombines TRBV7-2 with TRBJ2-2; 11 bases fit TRBD1. V lost 5 bases, J lost 4 bases, and 3 bases stayed unmatched. Germline V lookup: CDR1 SGHTA, CDR2 FQGNSA. The CDR3 loop spans 15 amino acids. CDR3 protein: CASSRDRGATGELFF. CDR3 nucleotide sequence: TGTGCCAGCAGCAGGGACAGGGGGGCCACCGGGGAGCTGTTTTTT. The full variable domain, completed using reference TRBV7-2 and TRBJ2-2, is GAGVSQSPSNKVTEKGKDVELRCDPISGHTALYWYRQSLGQGLEFLIYFQGNSAPDKSGLPSDRFSAERTGGSVSTLTIQRTQQEDSAVYLCASSRDRGATGELFFGEGSRLTVL.

V and J are TRBV7-2 and TRBJ2-3; 8 positions agree with TRBD2. The CDR3 runs 18 residues. V was clipped by 0 bases and J by 6 bases; unmatched bases: 14. Looked up from germline, CDR1 is SGHTA and CDR2 is FQGNSA. The CDR3 spells CASSLAPVGLGPGDTQYF. CDR3 DNA sequence: TGTGCCAGCAGCTTAGCCCCGGTGGGACTAGGGCCGGGGGATACGCAGTATTTT.

The rearrangement links TRBV5-4 to TRBJ2-7, with 9 bases fitting TRBD1. The V gene's germline CDR1 is SGHNT and CDR2 YYREEE (reference sequence). Losses at the gene ends were 4 bases for V and 5 bases for J; bases not matched to a gene: 13. The CDR3 totals 16 residues. The CDR3 bases are TGTGCCAGCAGCCAACACGGGACAGGGATTTTCGACGAGCAGTACTTC. This encodes CASSQHGTGIFDEQYF.

This rearrangement joins TRBV7-2 to TRBJ2-3; 15 bases agree with TRBD2. In germline, CDR1 is SGHTA, CDR2 FQGNSA. V was pared by 4 bases and J by 3 bases, with 2 bases of the junction left unmatched. The CDR3 loop spans 16 amino acids. CDR3 sequence reads: CASSSGTSGRTDTQYF. CDR3 in DNA: TGTGCCAGCAGCTCTGGGACTAGCGGGAGGACAGATACGCAGTATTTT.

The chain couples TRBV5-5 to TRBJ2-5, with D possibly TRBD1 on 6 matching bases. With 2 bases removed from V and 2 bases from J, the gap between germline ends came to 10 bases. The V gene's germline CDR1 is SGHKS and CDR2 YYEKEE (reference sequence). This CDR3 is 14 amino acids long. CDR3 region: CASSFGQIQETQYF. The CDR3 bases are TGTGCCAGCAGCTTTGGACAGATACAAGAGACCCAGTACTTC.

CDR3 DNA: TGTGCCAGCAGTCTTCGTTCCTACGAGCAGTACTTC. It specifies CASSLRSYEQYF. This chain joins TRBV6-5 and TRBJ2-7; D remains unclear. Trimming removed 5 bases at V and 1 base at J, with 6 bases between. Germline V CDR1 and CDR2: MNHEY, SVGAGI. This CDR3 is built from 12 residues.

The chain combines TRBV7-9 with TRBJ2-3; 7 nucleotides agree with TRBD1. The CDR3 length is 14 residues. Germline CDR1 is SEHNR and CDR2 is FQNEAQ (reference sequence). J was trimmed by 4 bases and V by 6 bases; bases with no gene match: 7. This CDR3 is CASRSQGQADTQYF. The CDR3 region has the DNA TGTGCCAGCAGATCACAGGGGCAAGCAGATACGCAGTATTTT.

The chain recombines TRBV30 with TRBJ1-1; D may be TRBD1 (6 bases). Germline lookup yields CDR1 GTSNPN and CDR2 SVGIG (reference sequence). The CDR3 runs 12 residues. The V end was cut by 2 bases, the J end by 10 bases, with 14 bases between. The CDR3 sequence: CAWSTRGSVAFF. The CDR3, as DNA: TGTGCCTGGAGTACTAGGGGGTCGGTAGCTTTCTTT.

The chain's CDR3 is CASSSWLGVSGNTIYF. The CDR3 DNA follows: TGTGCCAGCAGCTCTTGGTTGGGGGTTTCTGGAAACACCATATATTTT. This chain links TRBV7-2 with TRBJ1-3, with D maybe TRBD1 (5 bases). The CDR3 covers 16 residues. Per germline, CDR1 SGHTA and CDR2 FQGNSA. Deletions cut 4 bases from V and 1 base from J, with 14 bases between.